This T cell receptor beta chain was sequenced during a study of CD8+ T cells in alopecia areata. Study at large: Treated patients took oral tofacitinib at 5 to 10 mg twice daily. People stayed on tofacitinib for 6 to 18 months, then stopped the drug for 6 months.

Reverse transcription of extracted RNA yielded cDNA, which provided the sequencing template. Clones were read by immunoSEQ multiplex PCR, and TCRdb kept only the in-frame ones, dropping some. Of tens of thousands of clones in the sample, about three fifths were seen once. CDR1 and CDR2 (germline): MGHRA, YSYEKL. Trimming cost V 2 bases and J 6 bases, with 8 bases left between them. There are 13 residues in the CDR3. Lesional scalp punch biopsies and peripheral blood were collected from alopecia areata patients. Sorting separated CD4+ and CD8+ T cells out of PBMCs. The rearrangement uses TRBV4-1 and TRBJ1-5; D is unresolved. Sequenced material: CD8+ T cells sorted from blood, taken at week 0. The TCR originated in a human donor with alopecia areata. DNA of the CDR3: TGCGCCAGCAGCCAAAGAGGACCTCAGCCCCAGCATTTT. It is translated as CASSQRGPQPQHF.